Shown below are 21 T cell receptor beta chains from a single sample sequenced in a study of spatial heterogeneity in lung cancer. Overall study findings and caveats: One measure, the expanded intratumoral alpha and beta TCR count, tracked tumor mutation counts.

These receptors are not linked to any known antigen. TCRdb called the 5' RACE reads again in MiXCR, with one record for every CDR3 protein. The sample has around 10,000 distinct CDR3 sequences, 13% to 15% seen once. Time point described: sample taken at primary tumor resection. The sample here was lung tumor tissue, taken at surgery. These receptors came from a male donor with early-stage non-small cell lung cancer.

The sample holds many counts of this clonotype. The V call is TRBV4-3, the J call TRBJ2-1; D is uncertain. V lost 0 bases, J lost 0 bases, and 6 bases lay in between. The CDR3 covers 15 residues. Germline V CDR1 and CDR2: LGHNA, YSLEER. CDR3 in amino acids: CASSQEDRSYNEQFF. In nucleotides, the CDR3 is TGCGCCAGCAGCCAAGAAGATCGCTCCTACAATGAGCAGTTCTTC.

In this sample, this clonotype turned up many times. The genes are TRBV3-1 and TRBJ1-1, with D hard to call. V gave up 1 base and J gave up 3 bases, with 6 bases separating them. This CDR3 is built from 13 residues. Germline V CDR1 and CDR2: LGHDT, YNNKEL (reference sequence). The CDR3 DNA follows: TGTGCCAGCAGCCAAGGCGAGTACACTGAAGCTTTCTTT. It is translated as CASSQGEYTEAFF.

This clonotype occurred many times. The chain recombines TRBV6-2 or TRBV6-3 with TRBJ2-1; 13 positions match TRBD2. Germline V lookup: CDR1 MNHEY, CDR2 SVGEGT. The CDR3 consists of 17 residues. J was trimmed by 8 bases and V by 6 bases; bases with no gene match: 13. CDR3 sequence (DNA): TGTGCCAGCAGCCCCCCACGGACTAGCGGGAGTTTCTATGAGCAGTTCTTC. Translated, it gives CASSPPRTSGSFYEQFF.

Many counts were recorded for this clonotype. The CDR3 DNA reads as TGCAGTGCCCCGGGGGGGAGCGGAGAGACCCAGTACTTC. Translated: CSAPGGSGETQYF. The chain couples TRBV20-1 to TRBJ2-5, with 8 nucleotides matching TRBD2. CDR3 length: 13 residues. Germline loops: CDR1 DFQATT, CDR2 SNEGSKA (reference sequence). The V gene end was trimmed by 6 bases and the J gene end by 4 bases; junction bases not matched to a gene: 7.

This clonotype was detected ten times or more. V usage is TRBV11-2 and J usage is TRBJ2-1; D perhaps matches TRBD1 (5 bases). CDR1 SGHAT and CDR2 FQNNGV come from the germline V gene. The CDR3 is made up of 18 amino acids. V dropped 6 bases and J dropped 3 bases, with 24 bases sitting between them. The CDR3: CASSTSSSDSIIYNEQFF. The CDR3 DNA follows: TGTGCCAGCAGTACCAGTTCCAGTGACAGTATAATCTACAATGAGCAGTTCTTC. The full variable domain, completed using reference TRBV11-2 and TRBJ2-1, is EAGVAQSPRYKIIEKRQSVAFWCNPISGHATLYWYQQILGQGPKLLIQFQNNGVVDDSQLPKDRFSAERLKGVDSTLKIQPAKLEDSAVYLCASSTSSSDSIIYNEQFFGPGTRLTVL.

This clonotype was counted at least ten times. The CDR3 loop reads CASSYAGYRGPSIGYEQYF. The CDR3 DNA follows: TGTGCCAGCAGTTACGCGGGGTACAGGGGACCGAGTATTGGTTACGAGCAGTACTTC. The rearrangement uses TRBV6-2 or TRBV6-3 and TRBJ2-7; D perhaps matches TRBD1 (7 bases). The V gene lost 2 bases and the J gene lost 4 bases, with 27 bases spanning the gap. The germline V gene encodes CDR1 MNHEY and CDR2 SVGEGT. The CDR3 runs to 19 residues.

The table lists this clonotype with many counts. The gene calls are TRBV5-1 and TRBJ1-1; 8 positions match TRBD1. Germline trimming cut 2 bases from V and 0 bases from J; bases unmatched to any gene: 3. The CDR3 has 15 residues. CDR1 is SGHRS, CDR2 YFSETQ, per germline. CDR3: CASSFGQGLNTEAFF. CDR3 bases: TGCGCCAGCAGCTTTGGACAGGGCTTGAACACTGAAGCTTTCTTT.

This clonotype has a count of ten or more. The rearrangement joins TRBV7-8 to TRBJ2-7, with TRBD1 identical over 10 bases. The CDR3 spans 16 residues. CDR1 is SGHVS and CDR2 is FQNEAQ in the germline V gene. The junction had 6 bases not matched to a gene; V was cut back by 1 base and J by 3 bases. This chain's CDR3 is CASSLEAGDRGYEQYF. The CDR3, as DNA: TGTGCCAGCAGCTTAGAGGCCGGGGACAGGGGCTACGAGCAGTACTTC.

This clonotype has ten or more counts. The chain recombines TRBV7-3 with TRBJ2-1, with TRBD1 matching 11 bases. This CDR3 has 16 residues. After removal of 6 bases from V and 8 bases from J, the junction contained 12 bases not matched to a gene. Germline V gene data show CDR1 as SGHTA and CDR2 as FQGTGA. This CDR3 reads CASSRSGTGGLHEQFF. The DNA of the CDR3 is TGTGCCAGCAGTCGATCCGGGACAGGGGGTTTGCATGAGCAGTTCTTC.

The chain combines TRBV3-1 with TRBJ2-7, with 9 bases lining up with TRBD1. The V gene's germline CDR1 is LGHDT and CDR2 YNNKEL (reference sequence). The V segment lost 1 base and the J segment 2 bases; nucleotides outside the gene matches: 3. The CDR3 is 15 amino acids. The CDR3 nucleotides read TGTGCCAGCAGCCAAGGAGGACAGGGGCCCTACGAGCAGTACTTC. It specifies CASSQGGQGPYEQYF.

Many counts were recorded for this clonotype. The V gene is TRBV6-5, the J gene TRBJ1-2; TRBD1 is a possible D gene (5 bases). CDR3 length: 13 residues. Germline V gene lookup returns CDR1 MNHEY and CDR2 SVGAGI. V lost 4 bases and J 8 bases, leaving 14 bases between the germline ends. The CDR3 is CASSFSGGGGYTF. The DNA of the CDR3 is TGTGCCAGCAGTTTCAGTGGGGGAGGCGGCTACACCTTC.

This clonotype was seen ten or more times. This chain connects TRBV6-6 to TRBJ2-2, with 11 bases aligning to TRBD1. The V gene's germline CDR1 is MNHNY and CDR2 SVGAGI (reference sequence). V gave up 6 bases and J gave up 6 bases; unmatched junction bases: 15. The CDR3 length is 18 residues. The CDR3 region has the DNA TGTGCCAGCAGCCGTGGACAGGGGGCTTCCTTCCACCCCGGGGAGCTGTTTTTT. Protein product: CASSRGQGASFHPGELFF.

This clonotype rates as medium-sized. The chain carries TRBV27 and TRBJ2-1; no definite D call. Germline V lookup: CDR1 MNHEY, CDR2 SMNVEV (reference sequence). The CDR3 length is 18 residues. The V and J ends lost 5 bases and 2 bases respectively, with 22 bases between them. The CDR3 reads CASSIVPPQELTYNEQFF. In nucleotides, the CDR3 is TGTGCCAGCAGTATCGTCCCGCCGCAGGAGCTAACCTACAATGAGCAGTTCTTC.

This clonotype showed up many times. This chain links TRBV6-1 with TRBJ1-2; the D is unclear. CDR1 is MNHNS, CDR2 SASEGT, per germline. The V end lost 2 bases, the J end lost 3 bases, and 7 bases lay between the germline ends. This CDR3 is 13 amino acids long. The CDR3 sequence is CASSESGDYGYTF. DNA of the CDR3: TGTGCCAGCAGTGAATCCGGCGACTATGGCTACACCTTC.

This clonotype was seen at least ten times. This chain links TRBV6-1 with TRBJ1-1; D remains unclear. CDR1 MNHNS and CDR2 SASEGT come from the germline V gene. The CDR3 covers 14 residues. The V end lost 6 bases, the J end lost 2 bases, and 13 bases lay between the germline ends. CDR3 bases: TGTGCCAGCAGCCAACTTATGGCTAACACTGAAGCTTTCTTT. Residues: CASSQLMANTEAFF.

A few counts support this clonotype. The chain joins TRBV7-2 to TRBJ2-5, with 8 bases that match TRBD2. CDR3 length: 16 residues. Looked up from germline, CDR1 is SGHTA and CDR2 is FQGNSA. The V gene end was trimmed by 3 bases and the J gene end by 4 bases; junction bases not matched to a gene: 10. The CDR3 sequence is CASSFPVGLAPETQYF. In nucleotides, the CDR3 is TGTGCCAGCAGCTTTCCTGTCGGACTAGCTCCAGAGACCCAGTACTTC.

This clonotype was counted many times. The chain employs TRBV18 and TRBJ2-1; D unresolved. This CDR3 comprises 13 residues. Germline V gene lookup returns CDR1 KGHSH and CDR2 LQKENI. V was pared by 3 bases and J by 5 bases, with 8 bases between. The CDR3 DNA follows: TGTGCCAGCTCACCCCCTTGGGACAATGAGCAGTTCTTC. Translated, it gives CASSPPWDNEQFF.

At least ten counts were recorded for this clonotype. The chain has TRBV10-3 and TRBJ2-1; 10 bases line up with TRBD1. Per germline, CDR1 ENHRY and CDR2 SYGVKD. The V segment lost 8 bases and the J segment 8 bases; nucleotides outside the gene matches: 9. This CDR3 spans 14 amino acids. CDR3: CAIGGQGGLDEQFF. In DNA, the CDR3 is TGTGCCATCGGCGGACAGGGGGGACTCGATGAGCAGTTCTTC.

This clonotype showed up many times. The rearrangement joins TRBV27 to TRBJ2-1; D uncertain. V was pared by 1 base and J by 9 bases, with 16 bases between. Germline CDR1 MNHEY, CDR2 SMNVEV (reference sequence). The CDR3 contains 15 residues. The CDR3 spells CASSLWATSVGEQFF. CDR3 bases: TGTGCCAGCAGTTTATGGGCGACAAGTGTGGGTGAGCAGTTCTTC.

This clonotype was counted ten times or more. The CDR3 here is CASRDGIKAGELFF. The CDR3 coding sequence is TGTGCCAGCAGGGACGGGATTAAAGCAGGGGAGCTGTTTTTT. The chain employs TRBV12-3 or TRBV12-4 and TRBJ2-2, with D possibly TRBD2 on 5 matching bases. CDR3 size: 14 residues. V dropped 6 bases and J dropped 8 bases, with 16 bases sitting between them.

The J gene is TRBJ1-1, the V gene TRBV7-3; D gene unclear. CDR1 is SGHTA and CDR2 is FQGTGA in the germline V gene. V was trimmed by 2 bases and J by 1 base, leaving 14 bases between them. The CDR3 length is 16 residues. CDR3 region: CASSLGSSEGNTEAFF. Written as DNA, the CDR3 is TGTGCCAGCAGCTTAGGGTCAAGCGAGGGGAACACTGAAGCTTTCTTT.